This is a list of T cell receptor beta chains from one sample in a study of human T cells and chemical hapten exposure. MiXCR was run by TCRdb on the RACE reads, yielding one entry per CDR3 protein. The repertoire holds 300,000 to 400,000 distinct CDR3 sequences, with roughly 5.3% as singletons. The input for sequencing was whole blood, taken in connection with sensitization to the hapten diphenylcyclopropenone (DPC). These receptors were taken from a woman in her forties or fifties with alopecia areata. Some clones in this sample may be carry-over from other donors' samples. CDR3s include the opening cysteine and the closing phenylalanine or tryptophan. A D gene is named only where the DNA matches it firmly. Size is omitted from some rows. Given values are once, few, many or a class for expanded clones.

d_gene: .
j_gene: TRBJ2-2
v_gene: TRBV4-1
abundance: many
CDR3aa: CASSQDRLREMNTGELFF
CDR3nt: TGCGCCAGCAGCCAAGATCGGCTCAGGGAAATGAACACCGGGGAGCTGTTTTTT

d_gene: .
j_gene: TRBJ1-2
v_gene: TRBV2
abundance: many
CDR3aa: CASSSQGPNYGYTF
CDR3nt: TGTGCCAGCAGCTCACAGGGCCCTAACTATGGCTACACCTTC

d_gene: .
j_gene: TRBJ1-2
v_gene: TRBV7-2
abundance: many
CDR3aa: CASSLERGLSGYTF
CDR3nt: TGTGCCAGCAGCTTAGAACGGGGGTTGAGTGGCTACACCTTC

d_gene: .
j_gene: TRBJ2-6
v_gene: TRBV18
abundance: many
CDR3aa: CASSPKESSSGANVLTF
CDR3nt: TGTGCCAGCTCACCAAAGGAGTCGAGCTCTGGGGCCAACGTCCTGACTTTC

d_gene: .
j_gene: TRBJ2-7
v_gene: TRBV28
abundance: many
CDR3aa: CASSSRAGSSYEQYF
CDR3nt: TGTGCCAGCAGTTCCCGGGCAGGGAGCTCCTACGAGCAGTACTTC

d_gene: .
j_gene: TRBJ1-1
v_gene: TRBV6-6
abundance: .
CDR3aa: CASRALGAFF
CDR3nt: TGTGCCAGTCGGGCCCTGGGGGCTTTCTTT

d_gene: .
j_gene: TRBJ2-7
v_gene: TRBV6-5
abundance: few
CDR3aa: CASSYSISDEQYF
CDR3nt: TGTGCCAGCAGTTACTCGATATCGGACGAGCAGTACTTC

d_gene: .
j_gene: TRBJ1-5
v_gene: TRBV20-1
abundance: few
CDR3aa: CSAVEDDNQPQHF
CDR3nt: TGCAGTGCAGTGGAGGACGACAATCAGCCCCAGCATTTT

d_gene: .
j_gene: TRBJ2-3
v_gene: TRBV10-3
abundance: .
CDR3aa: CAISRSTDTQYF
CDR3nt: TGTGCCATCAGCCGGAGCACAGATACGCAGTATTTT

d_gene: .
j_gene: TRBJ2-7
v_gene: TRBV20-1
abundance: few
CDR3aa: CSARDGVNAYEQYF
CDR3nt: TGCAGTGCTAGAGATGGCGTGAACGCCTACGAGCAGTACTTC

d_gene: .
j_gene: TRBJ1-1
v_gene: TRBV11-2
abundance: many
CDR3aa: CASSLVTGPEAFF
CDR3nt: TGTGCCAGCAGCTTGGTGACAGGACCTGAAGCTTTCTTT

d_gene: .
j_gene: TRBJ1-1
v_gene: TRBV29-1
abundance: .
CDR3aa: CSVPSGRMNTEAFF
CDR3nt: TGCAGCGTTCCTTCTGGACGGATGAACACTGAAGCTTTCTTT

d_gene: TRBD2
j_gene: TRBJ2-7
v_gene: TRBV3-1
abundance: many
CDR3aa: CASSLPGGGQYF
CDR3nt: TGTGCCAGCAGCCTACCCGGGGGGGGGCAGTACTTC

d_gene: .
j_gene: TRBJ2-3
v_gene: TRBV6-2/TRBV6-3
abundance: many
CDR3aa: CASSRLGDTQYF
CDR3nt: TGTGCCAGCAGTAGACTGGGAGATACGCAGTATTTT

d_gene: .
j_gene: TRBJ1-1
v_gene: TRBV28
abundance: .
CDR3aa: CASGLLNTEAFF
CDR3nt: TGTGCATCGGGACTCCTGAACACTGAAGCTTTCTTT

d_gene: .
j_gene: TRBJ2-2
v_gene: TRBV3-1
abundance: many
CDR3aa: CASSQVARTGELFF
CDR3nt: TGTGCCAGCAGCCAAGTTGCTCGCACCGGGGAGCTGTTTTTT

d_gene: .
j_gene: TRBJ2-2
v_gene: TRBV2
abundance: few
CDR3aa: CASSLSGTANTGELFF
CDR3nt: TGTGCCAGCAGCCTCTCCGGGACCGCGAACACCGGGGAGCTGTTTTTT

d_gene: .
j_gene: TRBJ1-5
v_gene: TRBV27
abundance: few
CDR3aa: CASSVGRGNQPQHF
CDR3nt: TGTGCCAGCAGTGTGGGAAGGGGCAATCAGCCCCAGCATTTT

d_gene: TRBD1
j_gene: TRBJ1-2
v_gene: TRBV6-6
abundance: many
CDR3aa: CASIPGQGSGYTF
CDR3nt: TGTGCCAGCATTCCGGGACAGGGAAGTGGCTACACCTTC

d_gene: .
j_gene: TRBJ1-2
v_gene: TRBV27
abundance: many
CDR3aa: CASGIQRARGYTF
CDR3nt: TGTGCCAGCGGGATTCAGAGGGCTCGTGGCTACACCTTC

d_gene: TRBD1
j_gene: TRBJ1-2
v_gene: TRBV30
abundance: many
CDR3aa: CAWGNLGQGFPGYTF
CDR3nt: TGTGCCTGGGGAAACCTCGGACAGGGCTTTCCGGGCTACACCTTC

d_gene: TRBD2
j_gene: TRBJ2-4
v_gene: TRBV29-1
abundance: many
CDR3aa: CSAGNSGRGDIQYF
CDR3nt: TGCAGCGCTGGGAATAGCGGGAGAGGTGACATTCAGTACTTC

d_gene: .
j_gene: TRBJ2-3
v_gene: TRBV5-1
abundance: many
CDR3aa: CASSLDQGTDTQYF
CDR3nt: TGCGCCAGCAGCTTGGACCAGGGCACAGATACGCAGTATTTT

d_gene: .
j_gene: TRBJ2-1
v_gene: TRBV29-1
abundance: many
CDR3aa: CSVLRNEQFF
CDR3nt: TGCAGCGTGCTACGGAATGAGCAGTTCTTC

d_gene: TRBD2
j_gene: TRBJ2-4
v_gene: TRBV28
abundance: .
CDR3aa: CASGRGTKNIQYF
CDR3nt: TGTGCCAGCGGGAGGGGTACCAAAAACATTCAGTACTTC

d_gene: .
j_gene: TRBJ1-2
v_gene: TRBV20-1
abundance: few
CDR3aa: CSPTGDSFAYGYTF
CDR3nt: TGCAGTCCAACGGGCGACAGTTTCGCCTATGGCTACACCTTC

d_gene: TRBD2
j_gene: TRBJ2-1
v_gene: TRBV29-1
abundance: many
CDR3aa: CSVRTGQTSGIGGPYNEQFF
CDR3nt: TGCAGCGTAAGGACAGGTCAGACTAGCGGGATTGGAGGACCCTACAATGAGCAGTTCTTC

d_gene: TRBD1
j_gene: TRBJ1-5
v_gene: TRBV27
abundance: .
CDR3aa: CASSFRGRMDQPQHF
CDR3nt: TGTGCCAGCAGTTTCAGGGGGCGAATGGATCAGCCCCAGCATTTT

d_gene: .
j_gene: TRBJ2-1
v_gene: TRBV19
abundance: .
CDR3aa: CASTPGWDNEQFF
CDR3nt: TGTGCCAGTACCCCAGGATGGGACAATGAGCAGTTCTTC

d_gene: TRBD1
j_gene: TRBJ1-5
v_gene: TRBV28
abundance: .
CDR3aa: CASSTRQGAGNQPQHF
CDR3nt: TGTGCCAGCAGTACCCGACAGGGGGCTGGCAATCAGCCCCAGCATTTT

d_gene: .
j_gene: TRBJ1-5
v_gene: TRBV12-3/TRBV12-4
abundance: .
CDR3aa: CASSDITFYSNQPQHF
CDR3nt: TGTGCCAGCAGTGACATTACCTTCTATAGCAATCAGCCCCAGCATTTT

d_gene: TRBD1
j_gene: TRBJ2-3
v_gene: TRBV7-2
abundance: many
CDR3aa: CASSSRQGQDTQYF
CDR3nt: TGTGCCAGCAGCTCTAGACAGGGGCAGGATACGCAGTATTTT

d_gene: .
j_gene: TRBJ1-1
v_gene: TRBV28
abundance: many
CDR3aa: CASSQSGTNTEAFF
CDR3nt: TGTGCCAGCAGTCAGTCCGGGACGAACACTGAAGCTTTCTTT

d_gene: .
j_gene: TRBJ1-5
v_gene: TRBV20-1
abundance: few
CDR3aa: CSARMNVYQPQHF
CDR3nt: TGCAGTGCTAGAATGAACGTTTATCAGCCCCAGCATTTT

d_gene: TRBD2
j_gene: TRBJ2-1
v_gene: TRBV6-2/TRBV6-3
abundance: many
CDR3aa: CASSYPREYSYNEQFF
CDR3nt: TGTGCCAGCAGTTACCCGCGGGAGTACTCCTACAATGAGCAGTTCTTC

d_gene: .
j_gene: TRBJ2-5
v_gene: TRBV4-3
abundance: many
CDR3aa: CASSQDELSQETQYF
CDR3nt: TGCGCCAGCAGCCAAGATGAACTGTCCCAAGAGACCCAGTACTTC

d_gene: .
j_gene: TRBJ2-7
v_gene: TRBV6-2/TRBV6-3
abundance: many
CDR3aa: CASSYTRSSLAQYF
CDR3nt: TGTGCCAGCAGTTACACTCGTTCAAGCTTGGCGCAGTACTTC

d_gene: TRBD1
j_gene: TRBJ2-7
v_gene: TRBV7-2
abundance: few
CDR3aa: CASSTHGQGLGEQYF
CDR3nt: TGTGCCAGCAGCACACATGGACAGGGATTGGGAGAGCAGTACTTC

d_gene: .
j_gene: TRBJ1-1
v_gene: TRBV29-1
abundance: many
CDR3aa: CSGRNTEAFF
CDR3nt: TGCAGCGGCCGTAACACTGAAGCTTTCTTT

d_gene: TRBD2
j_gene: TRBJ2-3
v_gene: TRBV9
abundance: .
CDR3aa: CASSGGTSGREDTQYF
CDR3nt: TGTGCCAGCAGCGGGGGGACTAGCGGGAGGGAAGATACGCAGTATTTT

d_gene: .
j_gene: TRBJ2-2
v_gene: TRBV9
abundance: few
CDR3aa: CASSVATGSSTGELFF
CDR3nt: TGTGCCAGCAGCGTAGCAACCGGGAGTTCCACCGGGGAGCTGTTTTTT

d_gene: TRBD1
j_gene: TRBJ1-5
v_gene: TRBV24-1
abundance: .
CDR3aa: CATSDRTGGDGNQPQHF
CDR3nt: TGTGCCACCAGTGATCGGACAGGGGGCGATGGCAATCAGCCCCAGCATTTT

d_gene: .
j_gene: TRBJ1-4
v_gene: TRBV18
abundance: many
CDR3aa: CASSPPSLQGGEKLFF
CDR3nt: TGTGCCAGCTCACCACCATCCCTACAGGGTGGGGAAAAACTGTTTTTT

d_gene: .
j_gene: TRBJ1-1
v_gene: TRBV25-1
abundance: .
CDR3aa: CASSEPGPASGRVNTEAFF
CDR3nt: TGTGCCAGCAGTGAACCGGGGCCTGCGTCCGGTCGGGTGAACACTGAAGCTTTCTTT

d_gene: .
j_gene: TRBJ2-7
v_gene: TRBV2
abundance: .
CDR3aa: CASSHSGRNEQYF
CDR3nt: TGTGCCAGCAGTCACTCAGGGAGGAACGAGCAGTACTTC

d_gene: TRBD2
j_gene: TRBJ2-1
v_gene: TRBV11-2
abundance: .
CDR3aa: CASSLMASGTVGIEQFF
CDR3nt: TGTGCCAGCAGCTTAATGGCTAGCGGGACGGTGGGGATTGAGCAGTTCTTC